This entry features one T cell receptor beta chain sequence. This sample is part of a study of T cell responses to AZD1222 COVID-19 vaccine. TCRdb keeps only in-frame clones here, not all; method: immunoSEQ multiplex PCR. Among roughly 190,000 clones listed, approximately 89% were seen once. Source: peripheral blood, taken 28 days after the second AZD1222 dose. The TCR was taken from an adult who received the AZD1222 COVID-19 vaccine.

In nucleotides, the CDR3 is TGTGCCAGCTCTCCCGGCAGGGCGGGCGGCTACACCTTC. This sequence encodes CASSPGRAGGYTF. J is TRBJ1-2 and V is TRBV18; tentative D call: TRBD1 (5 bases). V was clipped by 6 bases and J by 8 bases, with 16 bases between them. The CDR3 extends over 13 amino acids. Germline assignment: CDR1 KGHSH and CDR2 LQKENI.